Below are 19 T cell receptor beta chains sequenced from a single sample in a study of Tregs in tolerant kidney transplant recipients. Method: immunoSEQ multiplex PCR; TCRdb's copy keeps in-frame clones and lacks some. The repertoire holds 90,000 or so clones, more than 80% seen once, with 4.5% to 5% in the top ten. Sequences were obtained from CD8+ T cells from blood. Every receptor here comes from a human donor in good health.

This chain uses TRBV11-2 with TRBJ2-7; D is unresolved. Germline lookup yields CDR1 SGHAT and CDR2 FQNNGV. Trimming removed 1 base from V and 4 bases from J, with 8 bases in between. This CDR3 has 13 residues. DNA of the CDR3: TGTGCCAGCAGCTTAGTGGGCCCGTACGAGCAGTACTTC. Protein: CASSLVGPYEQYF.

CDR3 bases: TGTGCCACCAGCAGTGCGGGACAGGGGGCGCCTGGGGCCAACGTCCTGACTTTC. Translated: CATSSAGQGAPGANVLTF. V and J are TRBV15 and TRBJ2-6; 12 nucleotides line up with TRBD1. This CDR3 has 18 residues. Trimming took 3 bases from V and 2 from J; bases not matched to a gene: 5. In germline, CDR1 is LNHNV, CDR2 YYDKDF (reference sequence).

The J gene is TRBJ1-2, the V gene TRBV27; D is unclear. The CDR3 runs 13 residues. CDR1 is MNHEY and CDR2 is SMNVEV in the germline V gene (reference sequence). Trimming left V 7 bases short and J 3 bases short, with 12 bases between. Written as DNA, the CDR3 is TGTGCCAGCACCGGGAAGAGGGACTATGGCTACACCTTC. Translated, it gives CASTGKRDYGYTF.

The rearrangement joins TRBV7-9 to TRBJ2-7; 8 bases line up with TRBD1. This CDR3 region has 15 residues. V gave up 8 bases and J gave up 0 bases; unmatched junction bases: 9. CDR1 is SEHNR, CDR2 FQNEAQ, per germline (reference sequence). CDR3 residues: CASENRGKSSYEQYF. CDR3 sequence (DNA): TGTGCCAGCGAGAACAGGGGGAAGAGCTCCTACGAGCAGTACTTC.

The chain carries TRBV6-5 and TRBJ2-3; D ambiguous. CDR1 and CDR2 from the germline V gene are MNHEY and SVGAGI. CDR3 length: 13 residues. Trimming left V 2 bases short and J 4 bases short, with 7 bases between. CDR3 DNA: TGTGCCAGCAGTTACCTCCCAGCAGATACGCAGTATTTT. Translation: CASSYLPADTQYF.

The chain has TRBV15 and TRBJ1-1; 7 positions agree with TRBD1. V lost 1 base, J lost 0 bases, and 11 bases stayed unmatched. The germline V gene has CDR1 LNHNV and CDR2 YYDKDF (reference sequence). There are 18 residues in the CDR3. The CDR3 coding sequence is TGTGCCACCAGCAGAGTACCGTCGGGACAGCTCATGAACACTGAAGCTTTCTTT. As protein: CATSRVPSGQLMNTEAFF.

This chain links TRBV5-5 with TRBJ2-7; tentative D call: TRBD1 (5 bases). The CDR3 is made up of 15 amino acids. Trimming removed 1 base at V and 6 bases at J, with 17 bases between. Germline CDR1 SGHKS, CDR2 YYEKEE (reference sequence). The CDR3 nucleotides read TGTGCCAGCAGCTTGCATCCTCAGGGATCTTCCGAGCAGTACTTC. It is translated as CASSLHPQGSSEQYF. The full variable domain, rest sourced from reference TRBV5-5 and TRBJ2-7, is DAGVTQSPTHLIKTRGQQVTLRCSPISGHKSVSWYQQVLGQGPQFIFQYYEKEERGRGNFPDRFSARQFPNYSSELNVNALLLGDSALYLCASSLHPQGSSEQYFGPGTRLTVT.

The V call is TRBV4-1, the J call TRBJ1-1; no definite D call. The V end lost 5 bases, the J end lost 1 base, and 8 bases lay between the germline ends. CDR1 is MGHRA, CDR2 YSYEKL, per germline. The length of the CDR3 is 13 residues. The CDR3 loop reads CASSTEENTEAFF. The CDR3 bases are TGCGCCAGCAGCACGGAGGAGAACACTGAAGCTTTCTTT.

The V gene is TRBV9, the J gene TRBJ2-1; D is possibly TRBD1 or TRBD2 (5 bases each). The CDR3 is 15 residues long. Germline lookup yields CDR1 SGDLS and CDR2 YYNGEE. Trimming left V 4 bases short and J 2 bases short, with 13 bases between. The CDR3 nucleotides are TGTGCCAGCAGCTCCCCGGGACGAGCCTACAATGAGCAGTTCTTC. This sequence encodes CASSSPGRAYNEQFF.

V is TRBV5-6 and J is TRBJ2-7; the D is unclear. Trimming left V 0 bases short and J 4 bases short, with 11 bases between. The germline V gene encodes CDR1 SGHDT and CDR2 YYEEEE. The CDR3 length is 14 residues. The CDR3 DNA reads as TGTGCCAGCAGCTTGGCGGCTAAACTATACGAGCAGTACTTC. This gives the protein CASSLAAKLYEQYF.

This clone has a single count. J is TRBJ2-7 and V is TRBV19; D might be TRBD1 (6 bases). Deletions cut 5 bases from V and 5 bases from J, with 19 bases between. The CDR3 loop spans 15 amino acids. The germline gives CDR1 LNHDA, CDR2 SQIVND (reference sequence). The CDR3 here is CASSPLGQGYNEQYF. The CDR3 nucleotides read TGTGCCAGTAGTCCCCTAGGCCAGGGGTACAACGAGCAGTACTTC.

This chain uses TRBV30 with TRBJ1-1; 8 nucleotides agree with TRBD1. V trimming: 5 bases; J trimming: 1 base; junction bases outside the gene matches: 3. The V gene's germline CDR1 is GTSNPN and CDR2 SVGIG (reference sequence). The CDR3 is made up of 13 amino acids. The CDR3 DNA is TGTGCCTGGGCGACAGGGGCGAACACTGAAGCTTTCTTT. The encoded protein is CAWATGANTEAFF. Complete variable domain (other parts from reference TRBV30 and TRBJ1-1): SQTIHQWPATLVQPVGSPLSLECTVEGTSNPNLYWYRQAAGRGLQLLFYSVGIGQISSEVPQNLSASRPQDRQFILSSKKLLLSDSGFYLCAWATGANTEAFFGQGTRLTVV.

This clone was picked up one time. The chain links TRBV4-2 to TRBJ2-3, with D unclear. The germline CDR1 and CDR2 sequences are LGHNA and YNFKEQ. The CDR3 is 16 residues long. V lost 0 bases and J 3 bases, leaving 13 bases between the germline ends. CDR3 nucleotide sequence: TGTGCCAGCAGCCAAGAGACATTCGTTAAGACAGATACGCAGTATTTT. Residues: CASSQETFVKTDTQYF.

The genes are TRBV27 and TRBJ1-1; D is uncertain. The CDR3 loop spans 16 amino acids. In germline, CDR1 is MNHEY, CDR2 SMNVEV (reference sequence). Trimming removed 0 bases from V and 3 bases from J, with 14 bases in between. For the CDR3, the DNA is TGTGCCAGCAGTTTATCAATAAGCGGTGGGGACACTGAAGCTTTCTTT. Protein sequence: CASSLSISGGDTEAFF.

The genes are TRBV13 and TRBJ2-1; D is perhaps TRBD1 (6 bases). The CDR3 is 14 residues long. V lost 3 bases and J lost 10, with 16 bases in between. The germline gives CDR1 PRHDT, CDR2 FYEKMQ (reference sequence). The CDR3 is CASSFPGRGYEQFF. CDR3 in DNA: TGTGCCAGCAGCTTCCCGGGCAGGGGCTACGAGCAGTTCTTC.

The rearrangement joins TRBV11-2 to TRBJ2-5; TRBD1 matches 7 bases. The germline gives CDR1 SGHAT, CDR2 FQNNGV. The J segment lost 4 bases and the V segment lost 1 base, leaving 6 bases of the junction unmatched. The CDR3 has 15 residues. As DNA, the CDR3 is TGTGCCAGCAGCTTAGGACAGGGATCACGAGAGACCCAGTACTTC. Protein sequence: CASSLGQGSRETQYF.

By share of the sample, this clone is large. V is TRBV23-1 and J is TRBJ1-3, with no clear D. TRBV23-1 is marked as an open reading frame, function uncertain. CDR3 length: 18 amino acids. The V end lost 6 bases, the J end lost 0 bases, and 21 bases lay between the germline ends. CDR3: CASSREGLFHNSGNTIYF. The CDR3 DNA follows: TGCGCCAGCAGCCGAGAAGGCCTTTTCCATAACTCTGGAAACACCATATATTTT.

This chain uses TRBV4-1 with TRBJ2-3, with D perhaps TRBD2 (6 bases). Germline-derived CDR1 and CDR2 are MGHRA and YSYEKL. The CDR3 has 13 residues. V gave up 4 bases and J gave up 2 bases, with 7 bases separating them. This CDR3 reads CASSRDFTDTQYF. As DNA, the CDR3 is TGCGCCAGCAGCCGGGACTTCACAGATACGCAGTATTTT.

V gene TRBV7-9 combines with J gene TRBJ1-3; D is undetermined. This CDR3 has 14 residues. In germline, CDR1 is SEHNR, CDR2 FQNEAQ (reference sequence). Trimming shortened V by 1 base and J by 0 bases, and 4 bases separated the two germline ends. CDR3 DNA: TGTGCCAGCAGCTTAGAGTACTCTGGAAACACCATATATTTT. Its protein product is CASSLEYSGNTIYF.